Listed below are T cell receptor beta chains from one sample, sequenced in a study of blood T cells in healthy people across ages. MiXCR, applied by TCRdb to the 5' RACE reads, yields one record per CDR3 protein. The sample carries more than 1.4 million distinct CDR3 sequences, roughly 40% recorded once. Source material: blood. Receptors originate from a young woman in good health. Each CDR3 is given with its conserved first and last residue. A D gene is named only where the DNA matches it firmly. Clone size, where shown, is once, few, many, or a class for clones that have expanded.

>few|NA|TRBV27|TRBJ1-2
CASSLTGRDYGYTF
TGTGCCAGCAGTTTAACAGGCAGAGACTATGGCTACACCTTC
>NA|NA|TRBV27|TRBJ1-5
CASSLTAGLNNQPQHF
TGTGCCAGCAGTTTAACAGCAGGGTTAAACAATCAGCCCCAGCATTTT
>NA|TRBD1|TRBV7-9|TRBJ2-7
CASSRGQGLYEQYF
TGTGCCAGCAGCCGGGGACAGGGTTTATACGAGCAGTACTTC
>few|NA|TRBV3-1|TRBJ2-7
CASSQDRTSRYEQYF
TGTGCCAGCAGCCAAGACCGGACCTCCCGCTACGAGCAGTACTTC
>NA|NA|TRBV10-3|TRBJ2-1
CAISEHVGLGANEQFF
TGTGCCATCAGTGAACACGTAGGACTGGGGGCCAATGAGCAGTTCTTC
>NA|NA|TRBV28|TRBJ2-4
CASSFPKTKNIQYF
TGTGCCAGCAGTTTTCCCAAAACCAAAAACATTCAGTACTTC
>few|TRBD2|TRBV5-1|TRBJ2-2
CASSLVLADTPGELFF
TGCGCCAGCAGCTTGGTCCTAGCGGATACACCCGGGGAGCTGTTTTTT
>NA|NA|TRBV29-1|TRBJ1-2
CSVEGRGVGANYGYTF
TGCAGCGTTGAGGGGAGGGGGGTTGGTGCGAACTATGGCTACACCTTC
>few|NA|TRBV11-2|TRBJ2-1
CASAYGTRNEQFF
TGTGCCTCGGCCTACGGGACTCGCAATGAGCAGTTCTTC
>NA|TRBD1|TRBV7-9|TRBJ1-6
CASSLDRGPLHF
TGTGCCAGCAGCCTGGACAGGGGACCCCTCCACTTT
>NA|NA|TRBV12-3/TRBV12-4|TRBJ1-4
CASRGYTITNEKLFF
TGTGCCAGCAGGGGGTATACTATAACTAATGAAAAACTGTTTTTT
>few|NA|TRBV21-1|TRBJ2-5
CASSSPSGLRTQYF
TGTGCCAGCAGTTCACCCTCGGGCCTTCGGACCCAGTACTTC
>few|NA|TRBV4-1|TRBJ1-6
CASSPKEGSPLHF
TGCGCCAGCAGCCCTAAAGAAGGATCACCCCTCCACTTT
>NA|TRBD1|TRBV12-3/TRBV12-4|TRBJ2-3
CASSFSGGWEDTQYF
TGTGCCAGCAGTTTCTCAGGGGGCTGGGAAGATACGCAGTATTTT
>NA|NA|TRBV7-7|TRBJ2-2
CASSLGPGETGELFF
TGTGCCAGCAGCTTGGGACCGGGAGAGACCGGGGAGCTGTTTTTT
>few|TRBD1|TRBV15|TRBJ2-7
CATRDRGNLYEQYF
TGTGCCACCCGTGACAGGGGAAACCTCTACGAGCAGTACTTC
>NA|TRBD2|TRBV12-3/TRBV12-4|TRBJ2-2
CASSLRLAGSTGELFF
TGTGCCAGCAGTTTACGGCTAGCGGGAAGCACCGGGGAGCTGTTTTTT
>NA|NA|TRBV7-2|TRBJ2-7
CASSVGMLYEQYF
TGTGCCAGCAGCGTGGGGATGCTTTACGAGCAGTACTTC
>NA|NA|TRBV6-4|TRBJ2-1
CASSGRPGAYNEQFF
TGTGCCAGCAGTGGCCGTCCAGGGGCCTACAATGAGCAGTTCTTC
>few|TRBD1|TRBV27|TRBJ1-2
CASSLAGTGVWGYTF
TGTGCCAGCAGTCTCGCCGGGACAGGGGTGTGGGGCTACACCTTC
>few|TRBD1|TRBV5-1|TRBJ1-1
CASSSRPGTGVSGVPEAFF
TGCGCCAGCAGCTCACGCCCCGGGACAGGAGTGTCAGGAGTCCCTGAAGCTTTCTTT
>NA|NA|TRBV27|TRBJ2-7
CASSDDRRVGEQYF
TGTGCCAGCAGTGATGACCGCAGGGTTGGCGAGCAGTACTTC
>NA|NA|TRBV25-1|TRBJ2-3
CASSELRDKNTQYF
TGTGCCAGCAGTGAATTACGAGACAAGAATACGCAGTATTTT
>NA|TRBD1|TRBV6-5|TRBJ2-7
CASSKQGSSSYEQYF
TGTGCCAGCAGTAAACAGGGGTCAAGCTCCTACGAGCAGTACTTC
>NA|NA|TRBV9|TRBJ2-5
CASSDGTRQETQYF
TGTGCCAGCAGCGACGGGACACGACAAGAGACCCAGTACTTC
>NA|TRBD2|TRBV10-3|TRBJ2-7
CAISEGTGTSVDEQYF
TGTGCCATCAGTGAGGGAACCGGGACTAGCGTTGACGAGCAGTACTTC
>NA|TRBD1|TRBV6-6|TRBJ2-3
CASLWDRVTDTQYF
TGTGCCAGCCTTTGGGACAGGGTCACAGATACGCAGTATTTT
>NA|TRBD2|TRBV27|TRBJ2-7
CASSPRTSGGRDEYF
TGTGCCAGCAGTCCCCGGACTAGCGGGGGTCGGGATGAGTACTTC
>NA|TRBD1|TRBV20-1|TRBJ2-3
CSARIQGLSTADTQYF
TGCAGTGCTAGAATACAGGGGCTCTCTACTGCAGATACGCAGTATTTT
>few|NA|TRBV6-6|TRBJ2-7
CASGQRTASYEQYF
TGTGCCAGCGGCCAACGGACGGCCTCCTACGAGCAGTACTTC
>NA|TRBD2|TRBV25-1|TRBJ2-2
CASRGGGANTGELFF
TGTGCCAGCAGAGGCGGGGGGGCGAACACCGGGGAGCTGTTTTTT
>few|TRBD2|TRBV7-9|TRBJ2-3
CASPRVAGESDTQYF
TGTGCCAGCCCCCGGGTAGCGGGAGAATCAGATACGCAGTATTTT
>NA|NA|TRBV5-1|TRBJ2-7
CASSLGSVGTGEQYF
TGCGCCAGCAGCTTGGGCTCGGTCGGGACGGGTGAGCAGTACTTC
>NA|TRBD2|TRBV7-2|TRBJ2-2
CASSSRTSGANTGELFF
TGTGCCAGCAGCTCACGGACTAGCGGGGCGAACACCGGGGAGCTGTTTTTT
>NA|NA|TRBV4-1|TRBJ2-1
CASSQDEGVRNEQFF
TGCGCCAGCAGCCAAGATGAGGGGGTACGTAATGAGCAGTTCTTC
>NA|TRBD2|TRBV10-1|TRBJ2-3
CASSELAGGLTGTDTQYF
TGCGCCAGCAGTGAACTAGCGGGGGGCCTAACTGGCACAGATACGCAGTATTTT
>NA|NA|TRBV7-8|TRBJ2-5
CASSLMGGVEYQETQYF
TGTGCCAGCAGCTTAATGGGCGGGGTGGAGTACCAAGAGACCCAGTACTTC
>NA|NA|TRBV6-5|TRBJ1-5
CASSYRQSFTRDNEPQHF
TGTGCCAGCAGTTACCGACAATCCTTTACCAGGGATAACGAGCCCCAGCATTTT
>few|NA|TRBV15|TRBJ2-7
CATSRGGSSAYEQYF
TGTGCCACCAGCAGAGGAGGGTCGAGCGCCTACGAGCAGTACTTC
>NA|TRBD1|TRBV6-2/TRBV6-3|TRBJ1-1
CASRSDRGPTEAFF
TGTGCCAGCAGATCGGACAGGGGGCCCACTGAAGCTTTCTTT
>few|TRBD2|TRBV6-5|TRBJ2-3
CASSYSLRTSGKSTDTQYF
TGTGCCAGCAGTTACTCGCTCCGGACTAGCGGGAAAAGCACAGATACGCAGTATTTT
>NA|TRBD2|TRBV20-1|TRBJ2-2
CSATKAGGNTGELFF
TGCAGTGCTACCAAAGCGGGAGGGAACACCGGGGAGCTGTTTTTT
>NA|NA|TRBV21-1|TRBJ1-5
CASSLRGQPSNQPQHF
TGTGCCAGCAGCCTACGGGGACAGCCTAGCAATCAGCCCCAGCATTTT
>NA|TRBD2|TRBV6-1|TRBJ2-5
CASTYPFMTSGGSGETQYF
TGTGCCAGCACCTACCCTTTTATGACTAGCGGGGGGTCTGGGGAGACCCAGTACTTC
>few|NA|TRBV20-1|TRBJ1-2
CSAPRETNYGYTF
TGCAGTGCCCCACGGGAGACTAACTATGGCTACACCTTC
>NA|NA|TRBV20-1|TRBJ1-5
CSARPGTFVVRNQPQHF
TGCAGTGCTAGACCAGGGACCTTTGTAGTCCGGAATCAGCCCCAGCATTTT
>once|NA|TRBV28|TRBJ1-1
CASSPREAFF
TGTGCCAGCAGTCCTAGGGAAGCTTTCTTT
>once|TRBD1|TRBV11-2|TRBJ2-7
CASSHTTGGGLEQYF
TGTGCCAGCAGCCATACGACAGGGGGGGGACTCGAGCAGTACTTC
>NA|NA|TRBV7-9|TRBJ1-1
CANSRLNTGTPNTEAFF
TGTGCCAACAGCAGACTCAATACCGGGACACCGAACACTGAAGCTTTCTTT
>once|TRBD1|TRBV29-1|TRBJ2-7
CSAFRGREQYF
TGCAGCGCATTCAGGGGGCGGGAGCAGTACTTC